This TCR beta chain stems from a study of T cell responses to AZD1222 COVID-19 vaccine. Study results and limitations: Clonal diversity was possibly underestimated, and the donors were mostly white British, with more females. Just five or six AZD1222 recipients were seropositive at baseline. As reported, nearly half of all spike-specific TCRs target variant regions that are unmutated. Repertoires were sampled only after the peak T cell response.

With respect to this clone: What it recognizes is unknown.

Some clones are missing from TCRdb's copy, which holds only in-frame ones; the method was immunoSEQ multiplex PCR. The table records under 150,000 clones, around nine tenths of them present only once. The specimen comprised peripheral blood, sampled 28 days after the second AZD1222 dose. This TCR came from an adult who received the AZD1222 COVID-19 vaccine.

The CDR3 coding sequence is TGTGCCAGCAGCTTAATTCCAGGGGTTAGCGAAAAACTGTTTTTT. Translated, it gives CASSLIPGVSEKLFF. The chain employs TRBV7-9 and TRBJ1-4, with D tentatively TRBD1 (6 bases). Deletions cut 2 bases from V and 8 bases from J, with 15 bases between. Germline V gene data show CDR1 as SEHNR and CDR2 as FQNEAQ (reference sequence). The CDR3 loop spans 15 amino acids. The full variable domain, with the rest looked up from reference TRBV7-9 and TRBJ1-4, is DTGVSQNPRHKITKRGQNVTFRCDPISEHNRLYWYRQTLGQGPEFLTYFQNEAQLEKSRLLSDRFSAERPKGSFSTLEIQRTEQGDSAMYLCASSLIPGVSEKLFFGSGTQLSVL.